These 4 T cell receptor beta chains came from one sample sequenced in a study of T-cell memory formation after mild COVID-19. Using its own MiXCR run on the 5' RACE reads, TCRdb lists one record per CDR3 protein. The sample lists 250,000 or so distinct CDR3 sequences; about 20% were seen once. Input material: PBMCs or a T cell subset sorted from them (not recorded which). The receptor source for this set is a man aged 18 to 35 who had mild COVID-19 (a few samples of this study predate the infection). Cell type and time point are not known.

This clonotype was picked up a small number of times. The gene calls are TRBV12-5 and TRBJ1-2; the D is unclear. This CDR3 spans 14 amino acids. The germline CDR1 and CDR2 sequences are LGHNT and FRNRAP. Between the trimmed V and J ends, which lost 7 bases and 2 bases, there was a span of 14 bases. The CDR3 DNA follows: TGTGCTAGTGCTTACGATCCCTTAAACTATGGCTACACCTTC. It specifies CASAYDPLNYGYTF.

This clonotype occurred a few times. The chain carries TRBV4-2 and TRBJ2-7, with D perhaps TRBD1 or TRBD2 (5 bases each). The germline CDR1 and CDR2 sequences are LGHNA and YNFKEQ. This CDR3 comprises 15 residues. Trimming shortened V by 2 bases and J by 5 bases, and 16 bases separated the two germline ends. The CDR3 here is CASSQLGDLTNEQYF. The CDR3 DNA reads as TGTGCCAGCAGCCAATTGGGGGACCTAACGAACGAGCAGTACTTC.

The V gene is TRBV7-2, the J gene TRBJ2-7; 7 nucleotides line up with TRBD2. This CDR3 comprises 14 residues. V was pared by 7 bases and J by 2 bases, with 8 bases of the junction left unmatched. CDR1 and CDR2 (germline): SGHTA, FQGNSA. This CDR3 reads CASTLGGGAYEQYF. For the CDR3, the DNA is TGTGCCAGCACCCTGGGGGGGGGGGCCTACGAGCAGTACTTC.

This clonotype was observed a handful of times. The chain joins TRBV20-1 to TRBJ2-1; 9 bases map to TRBD1. The CDR3 contains 12 residues. The germline V gene encodes CDR1 DFQATT and CDR2 SNEGSKA (reference sequence). V was pared by 6 bases and J by 8 bases, with 5 bases of the junction left unmatched. CDR3 in DNA: TGCAGTGCCCGACAGGGGGTGGATGAGCAGTTCTTC. Protein: CSARQGVDEQFF.